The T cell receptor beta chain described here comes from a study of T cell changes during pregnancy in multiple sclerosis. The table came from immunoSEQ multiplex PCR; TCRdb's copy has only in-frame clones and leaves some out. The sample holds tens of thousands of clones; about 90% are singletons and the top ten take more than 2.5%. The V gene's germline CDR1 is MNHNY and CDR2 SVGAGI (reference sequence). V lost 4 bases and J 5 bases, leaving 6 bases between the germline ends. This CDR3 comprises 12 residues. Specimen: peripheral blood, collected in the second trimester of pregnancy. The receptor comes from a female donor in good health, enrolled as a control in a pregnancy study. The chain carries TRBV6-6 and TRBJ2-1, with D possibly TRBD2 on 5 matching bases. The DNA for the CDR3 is TGTGCCAGCAGTTCCGGGGACAATGAGCAGTTCTTC. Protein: CASSSGDNEQFF.